This T cell receptor beta chain was recorded in a study of blood T cell repertoires in COVID-19. Study in general: Samples of COVID-19 (acute and convalescent) were obtained from the United States, Italy and Spain.

Resolution of symptoms, clearance, or two negative PCRs was present in recovered Cohort 3 donors. Authors' analysis steps: Amplification of reference gene primers was used by the study to estimate nucleated cell counts. The protocol was immunoSEQ multiplex PCR, while the TCRdb copy is restricted to in-frame clones and leaves out a portion. V and J calls and clone size are given by that table; D and trimming were obtained from the DNA. This repertoire shows around 300,000 clones, around nine tenths found once; its top ten account for about 2.6%. This CDR3 is built from 19 residues. Germline V lookup: CDR1 LGHDT, CDR2 YNNKEL (reference sequence). V shed 2 bases, J shed 4 bases, and the junction held 13 bases outside the gene matches.

Material: PBMCs or T cells enriched from blood (not recorded which). The chain links TRBV3-1 (or the pseudogene TRBV3-2) to TRBJ2-1, with 11 bases matching TRBD2. The TCR sequence derives from a woman younger than 35 who had recovered from COVID-19. The DNA of the CDR3 is TGTGCCAGCAGCCAACCCACCCCCAAGACTAGCGGGGTATACAATGAGCAGTTCTTC. Protein product: CASSQPTPKTSGVYNEQFF.